These 9 T cell receptor beta chains came from one sample sequenced in a study of cytomegalovirus exposure and HLA in healthy donors. Produced via immunoSEQ multiplex PCR; TCRdb's table is partial and in-frame only. This sample has 250,000 or so clones, with around nine tenths found just once. Sequenced material: PBMCs. These receptors were taken from a man between 18 and 29 years old in good health and CMV-seronegative.

The V and J genes are TRBV27 and TRBJ2-3; tentative D call: TRBD2 (6 bases). CDR3 length equals 15 residues. CDR1 and CDR2 from the germline V gene are MNHEY and SMNVEV (reference sequence). Trimming pared 6 bases from V and 0 bases from J, leaving 13 bases between. CDR3: CASRAGPQSTDTQYF. CDR3 DNA: TGTGCCAGCAGGGCGGGGCCCCAAAGCACAGATACGCAGTATTTT.

The V gene is TRBV6-1, the J gene TRBJ2-5, with a possible D match to TRBD2 (6 bases). CDR3 length equals 14 residues. Germline values: CDR1 MNHNS, CDR2 SASEGT. With 4 bases removed from V and 5 bases from J, the gap between germline ends came to 14 bases. CDR3 sequence (DNA): TGTGCCAGCAGTGTGGAGGGTGGAGGGGAGACCCAGTACTTC. The encoded protein is CASSVEGGGETQYF.

The chain employs TRBV5-4 and TRBJ2-1; 8 bases agree with TRBD2. Germline V lookup: CDR1 SGHNT, CDR2 YYREEE (reference sequence). V dropped 6 bases and J dropped 7; count of bases not matched to a gene: 6. The CDR3 is made up of 13 amino acids. The CDR3 region has the DNA TGTGCCAGCACCCGGGGGGGCCAAAATGAGCAGTTCTTC. Its protein product is CASTRGGQNEQFF. Full variable domain (rest looked up from reference TRBV5-4 and TRBJ2-1): ETGVTQSPTHLIKTRGQQVTLRCSSQSGHNTVSWYQQALGQGPQFIFQYYREEENGRGNFPPRFSGLQFPNYSSELNVNALELDDSALYLCASTRGGQNEQFFGPGTRLTVL.

The V gene is TRBV4-1, the J gene TRBJ2-1; 8 nucleotides align to TRBD1. Germline assignment: CDR1 MGHRA and CDR2 YSYEKL. V trimming: 0 bases; J trimming: 10 bases; junction bases outside the gene matches: 5. This CDR3 comprises 14 residues. The CDR3 loop is CASSQDGQGGEQFF. The CDR3 region has the DNA TGCGCCAGCAGCCAAGATGGACAGGGTGGGGAGCAGTTCTTC.

In nucleotides, the CDR3 is TGTGCCAGCAGCGTAGGAGTCGAAAGTGAGCAGTTCTTC. Its protein product is CASSVGVESEQFF. This rearrangement joins TRBV9 to TRBJ2-1; no reliable D call. V was trimmed by 0 bases and J by 9 bases, leaving 10 bases between them. The CDR3 contains 13 residues. Germline loops: CDR1 SGDLS, CDR2 YYNGEE.

This chain links TRBV18 with TRBJ2-1, with D tentatively TRBD2 (5 bases). Germline V gene sequence: CDR1 KGHSH, CDR2 LQKENI. Trimming took 4 bases from V and 5 from J, leaving 9 bases between them. This CDR3 spans 13 amino acids. CDR3 bases: TGTGCCAGCTCACTACTAGTTGACAATGAGCAGTTCTTC. Protein: CASSLLVDNEQFF.

The V gene is TRBV29-1, the J gene TRBJ2-2, with 9 positions matching TRBD1. Germline V gene data show CDR1 as SQVTM and CDR2 as ANQGSEA. Trimming at V came to 4 bases and at J to 4 bases, leaving 4 bases not matched to a gene. The CDR3 is 14 amino acids. In DNA, the CDR3 is TGCAGCGTTGGAGGGACAGGGCGCACCGGGGAGCTGTTTTTT. Encoded protein: CSVGGTGRTGELFF.

The chain recombines TRBV4-3 with TRBJ2-7; perhaps TRBD1 as D (7 bases). The germline V gene has CDR1 LGHNA and CDR2 YSLEER. V gave up 0 bases and J gave up 4 bases, with 16 bases separating them. The CDR3 extends over 16 amino acids. CDR3 sequence reads: CASSQERQGGLYEQYF. The DNA for the CDR3 is TGCGCCAGCAGCCAAGAAAGGCAGGGGGGCCTATACGAGCAGTACTTC.

This clone was counted a few times. The genes are TRBV6-6 and TRBJ1-2, with a possible D match to TRBD1 (5 bases). Per germline, CDR1 MNHNY and CDR2 SVGAGI (reference sequence). V was shortened by 5 bases and J by 3 bases, with 13 bases between the two germline ends. CDR3 size: 14 residues. CDR3 loop: CASSIQVSDYGYTF. CDR3 coding DNA: TGTGCCAGCAGTATACAGGTATCTGACTATGGCTACACCTTC.